The 18 T cell receptor beta chains listed next were all sequenced from one sample in a study of cytomegalovirus exposure and HLA in healthy donors. The assay was immunoSEQ multiplex PCR, and TCRdb's table has in-frame clones only and misses some. Counted here are tens of thousands of clones, around 94% occurring once; the ten biggest clones make up 0.55% to 0.8%. The sample was PBMCs. These receptors were taken from a man between 18 and 29 years old in good health and CMV-seronegative.

V usage is TRBV6-6 and J usage is TRBJ2-7, with TRBD2 matching 8 bases. Germline CDR1 reads MNHNY; CDR2 reads SVGAGI (reference sequence). Losses at the gene ends were 6 bases for V and 6 bases for J; bases not matched to a gene: 7. This CDR3 has 13 amino acids. DNA for the CDR3: TGTGCCAGCAGAAACGGGGGGGGCGGCGAGCAGTACTTC. Translation gives CASRNGGGGEQYF.

This clone was seen only once. The chain recombines TRBV5-1 with TRBJ1-1; TRBD1 matches 8 bases. The length of the CDR3 is 18 residues. CDR1 SGHRS and CDR2 YFSETQ come from the germline V gene. V was clipped by 4 bases and J by 5 bases; unmatched bases: 19. The CDR3 is CASSAKKGDRHTRTEAFF. CDR3 bases: TGCGCCAGCAGCGCAAAAAAGGGGGACAGGCACACCCGAACTGAAGCTTTCTTT.

The CDR3 spells CASSDLKTPHGYTF. CDR3 bases: TGTGCCAGCAGTGATTTAAAAACTCCACATGGCTACACCTTC. The chain is built from TRBV11-2 and TRBJ1-2; D unresolved. Trimming removed 6 bases from V and 6 bases from J, with 17 bases in between. Germline CDR1 reads SGHAT; CDR2 reads FQNNGV. The CDR3 consists of 14 residues.

V gene TRBV5-1 combines with J gene TRBJ1-1, with 9 bases lining up with TRBD1. This CDR3 region has 16 residues. Germline V gives CDR1 SGHRS, CDR2 YFSETQ. Trimming removed 0 bases from V and 4 bases from J; junction bases left unmatched: 7. The CDR3 DNA follows: TGCGCCAGCAGCTTGGCCGGGACAGGGCAGGTCACTGAAGCTTTCTTT. This codes for CASSLAGTGQVTEAFF. Supplemented by reference TRBV5-1 and TRBJ1-1, the full variable domain reads KAGVTQTPRYLIKTRGQQVTLSCSPISGHRSVSWYQQTPGQGLQFLFEYFSETQRNKGNFPGRFSGRQFSNSRSEMNVSTLELGDSALYLCASSLAGTGQVTEAFFGQGTRLTVV.

The V and J genes are TRBV27 and TRBJ2-1, with D unclear. This CDR3 spans 12 amino acids. Trimming left V 1 base short and J 9 bases short, with 7 bases between. CDR1 is MNHEY and CDR2 is SMNVEV in the germline V gene (reference sequence). The CDR3: CASSLFTGEQFF. The CDR3, as DNA: TGTGCCAGCAGTTTATTCACGGGTGAGCAGTTCTTC.

The rearrangement uses TRBV7-8 and TRBJ2-7, with TRBD1 as a possible D gene (6 bases). This CDR3 has 14 residues. The V gene lost 1 base and the J gene lost 1 base, with 8 bases spanning the gap. Per germline, CDR1 SGHVS and CDR2 FQNEAQ. DNA of the CDR3: TGTGCCAGCAGCTTAGTAGGGGGATCCTACGAGCAGTACTTC. Translation gives CASSLVGGSYEQYF. Full variable domain (rest looked up from reference TRBV7-8 and TRBJ2-7): GAGVSQSPRYKVAKRGQDVALRCDPISGHVSLFWYQQALGQGPEFLTYFQNEAQLDKSGLPSDRFFAERPEGSVSTLKIQRTQQEDSAVYLCASSLVGGSYEQYFGPGTRLTVT.

This chain links TRBV6-6 with TRBJ1-2; D uncertain. CDR1 and CDR2 (germline): MNHNY, SVGAGI (reference sequence). V lost 1 base to trimming and J lost 6 bases, with 9 bases between them. The CDR3 totals 13 residues. The CDR3 sequence is CASSYLSSDGYTF. The CDR3 DNA is TGTGCCAGCAGTTACTTGTCCAGTGATGGCTACACCTTC.

The rearrangement uses TRBV5-1 and TRBJ1-2; D is perhaps TRBD1 (6 bases). Trimming removed 0 bases at V and 3 bases at J, with 12 bases between. Germline CDR1 reads SGHRS; CDR2 reads YFSETQ. The CDR3 loop spans 15 amino acids. The CDR3 coding sequence is TGCGCCAGCAGCTTGGCCGTTAACAGGGACTATGGCTACACCTTC. Amino acids: CASSLAVNRDYGYTF.

The J gene is TRBJ2-7, the V gene TRBV18; 9 positions agree with TRBD1. CDR1 is KGHSH, CDR2 LQKENI, per germline. V dropped 3 bases and J dropped 5; count of bases not matched to a gene: 11. The CDR3 runs to 16 residues. This chain's CDR3 is CASSPPLGTGLNEQYF. CDR3 in DNA: TGTGCCAGCTCACCCCCCCTCGGGACAGGGTTGAACGAGCAGTACTTC.

The J gene is TRBJ1-2, the V gene TRBV6-6; D is possibly TRBD1 (5 bases). The CDR3 totals 14 residues. Per germline, CDR1 MNHNY and CDR2 SVGAGI (reference sequence). Trimming took off 4 bases at V and 4 bases at J, with 13 bases between the two ends. CDR3 DNA sequence: TGTGCCAGCAGTTCCGGGGGTCTCCCCTATGGCTACACCTTC. Translating gives CASSSGGLPYGYTF.

This rearrangement joins TRBV14 to TRBJ2-3; 13 bases match TRBD2. The V gene end was trimmed by 5 bases and the J gene end by 2 bases; junction bases not matched to a gene: 7. CDR3 length: 17 residues. Germline assignment: CDR1 SGHDN and CDR2 FVKESK. The CDR3 nucleotides are TGTGCCAGCAGCTGGGGACTAGCGGGAACCTCCACAGATACGCAGTATTTT. It specifies CASSWGLAGTSTDTQYF.

The chain links TRBV6-5 to TRBJ1-2, with D perhaps TRBD1 (6 bases). In germline, CDR1 is MNHEY, CDR2 SVGAGI. The CDR3 covers 12 residues. V was clipped by 5 bases and J by 10 bases, with 14 bases between them. This CDR3 is CASSPNRVDYTF. The DNA of the CDR3 is TGTGCCAGCAGTCCAAACAGGGTCGACTACACCTTC.

The chain carries TRBV7-9 and TRBJ1-1; no reliable D call. There are 13 residues in the CDR3. Germline loops: CDR1 SEHNR, CDR2 FQNEAQ (reference sequence). V dropped 3 bases and J dropped 1 base, with 6 bases sitting between them. CDR3 DNA: TGTGCCAGCAGCTTCCCGGGGAACACTGAAGCTTTCTTT. Translating it yields CASSFPGNTEAFF.

This sequence joins TRBV5-4 and TRBJ2-3; 9 bases match TRBD2. The germline V gene has CDR1 SGHNT and CDR2 YYREEE (reference sequence). J was trimmed by 0 bases and V by 4 bases; bases with no gene match: 3. This CDR3 region has 15 residues. CDR3: CASSRRGGSTDTQYF. The CDR3 region has the DNA TGTGCCAGCAGCAGGCGGGGGGGCAGCACAGATACGCAGTATTTT.

On this clone: Germline and junction disagree at one end, which may indicate a read error. This chain uses TRBV6-1 with TRBJ1-2; a possible D gene is TRBD1 (6 bases). Per germline, CDR1 MNHNS and CDR2 SASEGT. This CDR3 is built from 9 residues. CDR3 residues: CASSERTVF. The CDR3 DNA reads as TGTGCCAGCAGTGAACGGACAGTCTTC.

The chain carries TRBV11-3 and TRBJ2-5; 10 bases align to TRBD2. The V segment lost 1 base and the J segment 4 bases; nucleotides outside the gene matches: 6. Germline V gives CDR1 SGHNT, CDR2 YENEEA. This CDR3 has 16 residues. DNA for the CDR3: TGTGCCAGCAGCTTAGTGAGCGGGAGGGTCGGAGAGACCCAGTACTTC. Translated, it gives CASSLVSGRVGETQYF. Variable domain in full (rest from reference TRBV11-3 and TRBJ2-5): EAGVVQSPRYKIIEKKQPVAFWCNPISGHNTLYWYLQNLGQGPELLIRYENEEAVDDSQLPKDRFSAERLKGVDSTLKIQPAELGDSAVYLCASSLVSGRVGETQYFGPGTRLLVL.

V and J are TRBV5-1 and TRBJ2-7, with 10 nucleotides matching TRBD1. CDR1 is SGHRS and CDR2 is YFSETQ in the germline V gene. The CDR3 runs 16 residues. Trimming took 0 bases from V and 2 from J; bases not matched to a gene: 5. The CDR3 protein is CASSLDTGTGAYEQYF. Written as DNA, the CDR3 is TGCGCCAGCAGCTTGGATACCGGGACAGGGGCCTACGAGCAGTACTTC.

In nucleotides, the CDR3 is TGTGCCAGCAGCCAGCAGGGTTCCCACAATGAGCAGTTCTTC. Residues: CASSQQGSHNEQFF. This sequence joins TRBV14 and TRBJ2-1, with a tentative D call TRBD1 (5 bases). The CDR3 totals 14 residues. The germline CDR1 and CDR2 sequences are SGHDN and FVKESK. V lost 3 bases and J lost 5, with 11 bases in between. Together with reference TRBV14 and TRBJ2-1, the CDR3 gives the full variable domain: EAGVTQFPSHSVIEKGQTVTLRCDPISGHDNLYWYRRVMGKEIKFLLHFVKESKQDESGMPNNRFLAERTGGTYSTLKVQPAELEDSGVYFCASSQQGSHNEQFFGPGTRLTVL.